The present TCR beta chain was sequenced within a study of cytomegalovirus exposure and HLA in healthy donors. Findings of the study overall: Common viral pathogens seemed to be connected with several of the most significant clusters, according to a later analysis.

Use of 60 Vbeta and 13 Jbeta primers characterized the PCR. Measured with immunoSEQ multiplex PCR; TCRdb has only the in-frame clones, and not every one. The sample has about 200,000 clones. Germline V gives CDR1 SGHRS, CDR2 YFSETQ. The V gene lost 4 bases and the J gene lost 2 bases, with 7 bases spanning the gap. The CDR3 consists of 14 residues. As regards this clone: Its antigen remains unidentified.

The sequence derives from a girl aged 2 to 10 in good health and CMV-seropositive. The chain couples TRBV5-1 to TRBJ2-6; D gene unclear. The source material was PBMCs. CDR3 region: CASSIGAGANVLTF. CDR3 coding DNA: TGCGCCAGCAGCATAGGAGCTGGGGCCAACGTCCTGACTTTC. The whole variable domain, remainder taken from reference TRBV5-1 and TRBJ2-6, is KAGVTQTPRYLIKTRGQQVTLSCSPISGHRSVSWYQQTPGQGLQFLFEYFSETQRNKGNFPGRFSGRQFSNSRSEMNVSTLELGDSALYLCASSIGAGANVLTFGAGSRLTVL.